The 17 T cell receptor beta chains below all came from one sample that was sequenced in a study of control samples from healthy donors and cancer patients. The assay was immunoSEQ multiplex PCR, and TCRdb's table has in-frame clones only and misses some. Seen here are about 96,000 clones, over 85% observed once, and the top ten hold about 8.8%. The sample taken for sequencing was blood. The receptors were sampled from a man aged 18-30 years in good health.

This sequence joins TRBV21-1 and TRBJ1-2. TRBV21-1 is tagged as a pseudogene. The CDR3 extends over 15 amino acids. The CDR3 DNA sequence: TGTGCCAGTCTACGATTAGGCCAAGGTCGCTATGGCTACACCTTC. Amino acid sequence: CASLRLGQGRYGYTF.

The chain carries TRBV7-9 and TRBJ2-1; 16 bases align to TRBD2. V was clipped by 7 bases and J by 2 bases; unmatched bases: 26. Germline V gives CDR1 SEHNR, CDR2 FQNEAQ (reference sequence). The CDR3 length is 24 residues. Written as DNA, the CDR3 is TGTGCCAGCACCTCATTCTCGGTCAGAACGGGACTAGCGGGAGGGGCCCGTACCTACAATGAGCAGTTCTTC. Amino acids: CASTSFSVRTGLAGGARTYNEQFF.

The chain is built from TRBV19 and TRBJ2-1, with D uncertain. Trimming pared 6 bases from V and 8 bases from J, leaving 23 bases between. This CDR3 is 16 amino acids long. CDR1 and CDR2 from the germline V gene are LNHDA and SQIVND (reference sequence). This CDR3 is CASSKLSLGILDEQFF. DNA for the CDR3: TGTGCCAGTAGCAAACTTTCGCTGGGGATATTGGATGAGCAGTTCTTC.

The rearrangement links TRBV6-2 or TRBV6-3 to TRBJ2-1, with 7 bases matching TRBD1. The V gene end was trimmed by 4 bases and the J gene end by 0 bases; junction bases not matched to a gene: 0. CDR3 length: 14 residues. Germline V lookup: CDR1 MNHEY, CDR2 SVGEGT. The CDR3 bases are TGTGCCAGCAGTTGGGACAGCTCCTACAATGAGCAGTTCTTC. The encoded protein is CASSWDSSYNEQFF.

This clone was detected only once. The chain carries TRBV3-1 (or the pseudogene TRBV3-2) and TRBJ1-5, with D unclear. Germline CDR1 is LGHDT and CDR2 is YNNKEL (reference sequence). Trimming stripped 1 base from V and 3 bases from J, with 1 base between. This CDR3 spans 12 amino acids. CDR3 nucleotide sequence: TGTGCCAGCAGCCAAGCCAATCAGCCCCAGCATTTT. Its translation: CASSQANQPQHF.

This sequence joins TRBV29-1 and TRBJ2-5; TRBD2 might be the D (6 bases). With 7 bases removed from V and 5 bases from J, the gap between germline ends came to 14 bases. Germline assignment: CDR1 SQVTM and CDR2 ANQGSEA. This CDR3 comprises 12 residues. The CDR3 is CSAYGSGETQYF. In DNA form, the CDR3 reads TGCAGCGCATACGGGAGTGGGGAGACCCAGTACTTC.

This rearrangement joins TRBV11-2 to TRBJ2-1, with 9 positions matching TRBD2. The CDR3 consists of 15 residues. V lost 5 bases, J lost 6 bases, and 8 bases stayed unmatched. Germline V gene lookup returns CDR1 SGHAT and CDR2 FQNNGV. The CDR3 DNA reads TGTGCCAGCAGCGTTGGACTAGCGATAGGCAATGAGCAGTTCTTC. It translates to CASSVGLAIGNEQFF.

This clone was detected ten times or more. The DNA of the CDR3 is TGTGCCAGCAGCCCTCAGGACAGGGTCGGCTACACCTTC. Amino acid sequence: CASSPQDRVGYTF. The rearrangement links TRBV14 to TRBJ1-2; 8 nucleotides align to TRBD1. The CDR3 is 13 residues long. Trimming at V came to 4 bases and at J to 8 bases, leaving 6 bases not matched to a gene. CDR1 is SGHDN, CDR2 FVKESK, per germline. Combining the CDR3 with reference TRBV14 and TRBJ1-2 gives the whole variable domain EAGVTQFPSHSVIEKGQTVTLRCDPISGHDNLYWYRRVMGKEIKFLLHFVKESKQDESGMPNNRFLAERTGGTYSTLKVQPAELEDSGVYFCASSPQDRVGYTFGSGTRLTVV.

In DNA, the CDR3 is TGTGCCAGTAGTATCGCAGGGGGCTACACTGAAGCTTTCTTT. Residues: CASSIAGGYTEAFF. This chain links TRBV19 with TRBJ1-1, with 8 bases fitting TRBD1. The CDR3 loop spans 14 amino acids. The junction had 3 bases not matched to a gene; V was cut back by 3 bases and J by 3 bases. Germline assignment: CDR1 LNHDA and CDR2 SQIVND (reference sequence).

The CDR3 sequence is CASSSMLVDSGTEAFF. The CDR3 nucleotides are TGTGCCAGCAGCTCGATGTTAGTCGATTCAGGTACTGAAGCTTTCTTT. The genes are TRBV7-6 and TRBJ1-1; D is undetermined. In germline, CDR1 is SGHVS, CDR2 FNYEAQ. V was clipped by 4 bases and J by 5 bases, with 20 bases between them. The length of the CDR3 is 16 residues.

The genes are TRBV7-2 and TRBJ2-5; 11 bases are shared with TRBD2. V gave up 2 bases and J gave up 5 bases; unmatched junction bases: 10. The CDR3 totals 17 residues. CDR1 SGHTA and CDR2 FQGNSA come from the germline V gene. The CDR3 protein is CASSLRLAGGPKETQYF. The CDR3 region has the DNA TGTGCCAGCAGCTTAAGGCTAGCGGGAGGCCCGAAGGAGACCCAGTACTTC.

This clone came up once. The rearrangement links TRBV5-1 to TRBJ1-1; 7 bases fit TRBD1. This CDR3 has 14 residues. V was pared by 3 bases and J by 1 base, with 3 bases of the junction left unmatched. Germline CDR1 is SGHRS and CDR2 is YFSETQ. DNA of the CDR3: TGCGCCAGCAGCTCGACAGGGAAGAACACTGAAGCTTTCTTT. Protein: CASSSTGKNTEAFF.

The gene calls are TRBV5-1 and TRBJ1-5, with D maybe TRBD1 (5 bases). The CDR3 has 14 amino acids. With 0 bases removed from V and 5 bases from J, the gap between germline ends came to 9 bases. Germline CDR1 is SGHRS and CDR2 is YFSETQ. CDR3 in DNA: TGCGCCAGCAGCTTGGTTGGGGGGGATCAGCCCCAGCATTTT. This gives the protein CASSLVGGDQPQHF.

This sequence joins TRBV15 and TRBJ1-2; 10 nucleotides line up with TRBD1. The CDR3 spans 16 residues. Germline V gene sequence: CDR1 LNHNV, CDR2 YYDKDF (reference sequence). The ends lost 4 bases at V and 3 bases at J; junction bases unmatched: 8. The CDR3 DNA reads TGTGCCACCAGCACAATCAGGACAGGGGGAGACTATGGCTACACCTTC. Protein: CATSTIRTGGDYGYTF. Based on the CDR3 plus reference TRBV15 and TRBJ1-2, the full variable domain is DAMVIQNPRYQVTQFGKPVTLSCSQTLNHNVMYWYQQKSSQAPKLLFHYYDKDFNNEADTPDNFQSRRPNTSFCFLDIRSPGLGDTAMYLCATSTIRTGGDYGYTFGSGTRLTVV.

This clone was counted a single time. The J gene is TRBJ1-1, the V gene TRBV4-1; 9 positions match TRBD1. V lost 3 bases to trimming and J lost 4 bases; unmatched junction nucleotides: 6. This CDR3 region has 15 residues. Per the germline V gene, CDR1 is MGHRA and CDR2 is YSYEKL. The CDR3 coding sequence is TGCGCCAGCAGCCACGAGGACAGGGGAGGCACTGAAGCTTTCTTT. Translated: CASSHEDRGGTEAFF.

This clone is termed medium-sized (0.01 to 0.1%). V usage is TRBV7-9 and J usage is TRBJ2-7; 9 nucleotides agree with TRBD1. Germline V gives CDR1 SEHNR, CDR2 FQNEAQ (reference sequence). The CDR3 totals 16 residues. J was trimmed by 5 bases and V by 5 bases; bases with no gene match: 13. The CDR3 reads CASSHGLGQGDNEQYF. The CDR3, as DNA: TGTGCCAGCAGCCACGGATTGGGACAGGGAGATAACGAGCAGTACTTC. Looking up the rest from reference TRBV7-9 and TRBJ2-7 gives the full variable domain: DTGVSQNPRHKITKRGQNVTFRCDPISEHNRLYWYRQTLGQGPEFLTYFQNEAQLEKSRLLSDRFSAERPKGSFSTLEIQRTEQGDSAMYLCASSHGLGQGDNEQYFGPGTRLTVT.

The chain recombines TRBV19 with TRBJ1-3, with D perhaps matching TRBD1 (6 bases). Germline lookup yields CDR1 LNHDA and CDR2 SQIVND (reference sequence). V shed 6 bases and J shed 11 bases, with 20 bases lying between them. The CDR3 is 14 amino acids. DNA for the CDR3: TGTGCCAGTAGGACCTCGGGGGCCCCGTTACCCATATATTTT. Translating gives CASRTSGAPLPIYF.